This note documents a single T cell receptor (beta chain) sequence. There is no known antigen for this receptor. No clone much larger than this one lies a single base away; base qualities are absent. This sample was included in a study of blood T cell repertoires in COVID-19 (dated by TCRdb to the early 2020s). The study in broad terms: Collaborator samples came from the United States, Italy and Spain and covered acute and convalescent phases of COVID-19. The material from the prospective study consisted of cDNA or gDNA derived from T cells, B-cell-depleted T cells, or PBMCs. Subjects who had been exposed to COVID-19, were actively infected with it, or had recovered from it provided the deeply sampled blood TCRbeta repertoires that made up the dataset. The repertoires were released in a freely available public database intended as a resource for research on the immune response to SARS-CoV-2. The samples were drawn from the first 160 participants of the ongoing ImmuneRACE study and from more than 1,000 subjects provided by 6 global collaborators. A de-identified subject ID, COVID-19 status, age in years and sex were almost always included in the sample metadata. HLA class I and class II types, where available, came from metadata supplied by the sample provider rather than from assay-based typing.

The collaborating institutions used their own protocols to collect whole blood in K2EDTA tubes. For TCRbeta analysis, collaborator samples were shipped as frozen whole blood, as isolated PBMCs, or as DNA extracted from either sample type. Its CDR3 holds 16 amino acids, cysteine through phenylalanine. Only the CDR3 region is kept as DNA, spanning 48 bases read in frame from base 1. Germline trimming amounts to 0 bases on V and 4 bases on J, with 6 as the count of junction bases outside the gene matches. Taken from the germline V gene (reference sequence), the CDR1 and CDR2 loops are MNHNY and SVGAGI. Beyond this particular receptor, the publication reports: The quantity of clinical and demographic metadata differed by source and by participant and was supplied without curation.

TCRbeta CDR3 regions were amplified from genomic DNA by means of the immunoSEQ Assay, a bias-controlled multiplex PCR. On the study's bioinformatics: The number of nucleated cells in each sample was estimated from the amplification of reference gene primers within the assay. To quantify the absolute abundance of each unique TCRbeta CDR3 rearrangement, sequence reads were collapsed and filtered. For each sample, productive Simpson clonality was calculated by taking the square root of Simpson's diversity index across productive rearrangements. The table was pulled from immuneACCESS by TCRdb, which kept in-frame rearrangements only. Such tables lose some clones; where checked, under half of the loss comes from unresolved V genes, and the rest has no known cause. V and J calls and clone size come straight from that table; D and trimming were deduced from the DNA. The sample records tens of thousands of clones, 84% of which are singletons. The top ten constitute about 4.4% of the sample.

The chain uses TRBV6-6 and TRBJ1-5, with TRBD1 matching 7 junction bases. This sequence originates from a woman aged 60 to 75 with acute or convalescent COVID-19. Sequencing was carried out using peripheral blood. In nucleotide form, the sequence is TGTGCCAGCAGTTACTCGATCCAGACAGGGAATCAGCCCCAGCATTTT. Its protein reads: CASSYSIQTGNQPQHF.